The clone carrying this T cell receptor beta chain was seen more than once but under ten times. These data belong to a study of blood T cell repertoires in COVID-19. Study background: Sources were T cells, B-cell-depleted T cells, or PBMCs; the material itself was cDNA or gDNA.

Recovered Cohort 3 donors showed two negative PCRs, clearance, or symptom resolution. Germline V gives CDR1 LGHDT, CDR2 YNNKEL (reference sequence). The CDR3 is 17 amino acids. Germline trimming cut 3 bases from V and 3 bases from J; bases unmatched to any gene: 11. Under the authors' procedure: Nucleated cell number was recorded as an estimate derived from reference gene primer amplification. Produced via immunoSEQ multiplex PCR; TCRdb's table is partial and in-frame only. V and J calls plus clone size are reproduced from that table; the DNA served to infer D and trimming. The sample records about 480,000 clones, around 87% being singletons.

The chain has TRBV3-1 (or the pseudogene TRBV3-2) and TRBJ1-5; 7 positions match TRBD1. This clonotype was obtained from a woman in her 40s who had recovered from COVID-19. The specimen sequenced was PBMCs or T cells enriched from blood (not recorded which). The CDR3 DNA is TGTGCCAGCAGCCATTCCTACAGGGGCCGACTCAATCAGCCCCAGCATTTT. Residues: CASSHSYRGRLNQPQHF.